Following are 4 T cell receptor beta chains from one sample sequenced in a study of T cell changes during pregnancy in multiple sclerosis. The repertoire was sequenced with immunoSEQ multiplex PCR; TCRdb's copy has only in-frame clones and lacks some. The sample includes over 25,000 clones, around 89% seen only once; the top ten take 6.5% to 7.5%. The starting material was CD8+ T cells from peripheral blood mononuclear cells, obtained after pregnancy. The origin of the receptors is a female donor with multiple sclerosis, enrolled in a pregnancy study.

The chain is built from TRBV9 and TRBJ2-5; D may be TRBD2 (5 bases). V was shortened by 3 bases and J by 7 bases, with 16 bases between the two germline ends. This CDR3 is 14 amino acids long. CDR1 is SGDLS, CDR2 YYNGEE, per germline. CDR3 in DNA: TGTGCCAGCAGCGATGGCGGTGTGAGGGTGACCCAGTACTTC. The encoded protein is CASSDGGVRVTQYF. The variable domain in full, with the rest retrieved from reference TRBV9 and TRBJ2-5, is DSGVTQTPKHLITATGQRVTLRCSPRSGDLSVYWYQQSLDQGLQFLIQYYNGEERAKGNILERFSAQQFPDLHSELNLSSLELGDSALYFCASSDGGVRVTQYFGPGTRLLVL.

In DNA form, the CDR3 reads TGTGCCATACAATCCGGGACAGGGCACTCCGAGCAGTACTTC. Its protein is CAIQSGTGHSEQYF. J is TRBJ2-7 and V is TRBV28; 9 positions agree with TRBD1. CDR1 is MDHEN and CDR2 is SYDVKM in the germline V gene. The CDR3 totals 14 residues. V lost 10 bases, J lost 6 bases, and 13 bases stayed unmatched.

The chain recombines TRBV5-1 with TRBJ2-3; 9 bases are a match to TRBD2. Germline V gene lookup returns CDR1 SGHRS and CDR2 YFSETQ. The CDR3 consists of 17 residues. V dropped 0 bases and J dropped 3; count of bases not matched to a gene: 8. The CDR3 nucleotides are TGCGCCAGCAGCTTGGCGGGGCGGGAGGGCCCAACAGATACGCAGTATTTT. This translates into CASSLAGREGPTDTQYF.

The rearrangement uses TRBV6-4 and TRBJ2-6, with D possibly matching TRBD2 (5 bases). Trimming shortened V by 3 bases and J by 2 bases, and 5 bases separated the two germline ends. Germline V lookup: CDR1 MRHNA, CDR2 SNTAGT. The CDR3 spans 14 residues. The CDR3 coding sequence is TGTGCCAGCAGTGAGAGGGCTGGGGCCAACGTCCTGACTTTC. Amino acid sequence: CASSERAGANVLTF.